These 30 T cell receptor beta chains came from one sample sequenced in a study of early T cells in non-severe SARS-CoV-2 infection. TCRdb re-called the 5' RACE reads with MiXCR, one entry per CDR3 protein. The table has approximately 70,000 distinct CDR3 sequences, 9.5% to 15% seen once. This specimen consisted of whole blood, obtained at baseline. The source of these receptors is an adult who was a healthcare worker with PCR-confirmed SARS-CoV-2 infection or an uninfected control (not recorded which). The donor label of this sample is uncertain.

To note about this clonotype: This could be a read error, since a much larger clone is one nucleotide away. The rearrangement uses TRBV5-5 and TRBJ1-6, with 8 positions matching TRBD1. V gave up 3 bases and J gave up 7 bases; unmatched junction bases: 0. CDR1 SGHKS and CDR2 YYEKEE come from the germline V gene (reference sequence). CDR3 size: 13 residues. In DNA, the CDR3 is TGTGCCAGCAGCTGGGACAGGAATTCACCCCTCCACTTT. Encoded protein: CASSWDRNSPLHF.

Ten or more counts support this clonotype. The rearrangement uses TRBV6-1 and TRBJ2-7, with a tentative D call TRBD2 (6 bases). The CDR3 loop spans 15 amino acids. Germline assignment: CDR1 MNHNS and CDR2 SASEGT. Trimming shortened V by 5 bases and J by 4 bases, and 18 bases separated the two germline ends. The CDR3 coding sequence is TGTGCCAGCAGTCCCCGGGGGATGTCTCTTTACGAGCAGTACTTC. Its protein product is CASSPRGMSLYEQYF.

This clonotype occurred a few times. The chain combines TRBV7-3 with TRBJ2-3, with 10 bases fitting TRBD2. Germline V gene lookup returns CDR1 SGHTA and CDR2 FQGTGA. The ends lost 6 bases at V and 6 bases at J; junction bases unmatched: 12. This CDR3 contains 16 residues. CDR3 in amino acids: CASSRRTSGRWDTQYF. CDR3 nucleotide sequence: TGTGCCAGCAGTAGAAGGACTAGCGGACGTTGGGATACGCAGTATTTT.

In this sample, this clonotype turned up a few times. This chain links TRBV4-2 with TRBJ2-7; 15 bases fit TRBD2. V trimming: 4 bases; J trimming: 7 bases; junction bases outside the gene matches: 8. CDR3 length equals 16 residues. Germline V gene lookup returns CDR1 LGHNA and CDR2 YNFKEQ. The CDR3 nucleotides are TGTGCCAGCAGCCGCACCGCGGGACTAGCGGGAGGTGAGCAGTACTTC. The encoded protein is CASSRTAGLAGGEQYF.

The chain joins TRBV6-5 to TRBJ1-1; D gene uncertain. There are 13 residues in the CDR3. Germline V CDR1 and CDR2: MNHEY, SVGAGI. V was shortened by 2 bases and J by 2 bases, with 6 bases between the two germline ends. The CDR3 region is CASSYQGNTEAFF. The CDR3 nucleotides read TGTGCCAGCAGTTACCAAGGAAACACTGAAGCTTTCTTT.

There are a few counts of this clonotype. The chain employs TRBV7-3 and TRBJ2-1, with D possibly being TRBD1 (5 bases). Trimming cost V 4 bases and J 9 bases, with 7 bases left between them. Germline CDR1 and CDR2: SGHTA and FQGTGA. CDR3 length: 11 residues. The CDR3 region is CASSSGIEQFF. CDR3 nucleotides: TGTGCCAGCAGCTCAGGGATTGAGCAGTTCTTC.

There are a few counts of this clonotype. V is TRBV7-6 and J is TRBJ1-3; tentative D call: TRBD1 (5 bases). The CDR3 loop spans 16 amino acids. V was shortened by 2 bases and J by 3 bases, with 14 bases between the two germline ends. The germline gives CDR1 SGHVS, CDR2 FNYEAQ. CDR3 amino acids: CASSLISRTRGNTIYF. The CDR3 DNA reads as TGTGCCAGCAGCTTAATATCGAGGACACGTGGAAACACCATATATTTT.

This clonotype came up many times. CDR3 residues: CASSQDLSSGETQYF. CDR3 nucleotides: TGCGCCAGCAGCCAAGATCTTTCGAGCGGGGAAACGCAGTATTTT. The gene calls are TRBV4-3 and TRBJ2-3; 7 nucleotides align to TRBD2. The ends lost 0 bases at V and 9 bases at J; junction bases unmatched: 9. CDR3 length equals 15 residues. Germline V gene lookup returns CDR1 LGHNA and CDR2 YSLEER.

This clonotype was recorded a few times. The chain combines TRBV4-1 with TRBJ1-1; TRBD1 aligns across 11 bases. This CDR3 has 14 residues. V shed 8 bases and J 5 bases; nucleotides not matched to a gene: 7. From germline, CDR1 is MGHRA and CDR2 YSYEKL. CDR3: CASRTGGGETEAFF. The CDR3 region has the DNA TGCGCCAGCCGGACAGGGGGCGGAGAGACTGAAGCTTTCTTT.

The chain uses TRBV12-3 or TRBV12-4 and TRBJ2-3; perhaps TRBD2 as D (7 bases). V dropped 6 bases and J dropped 4 bases, with 11 bases sitting between them. CDR3 length: 13 residues. The CDR3 DNA is TGTGCCAGCAGCCCGGGGGGCCCAGATACGCAGTATTTT. This sequence encodes CASSPGGPDTQYF.

V gene TRBV20-1 combines with J gene TRBJ1-2, with no clear D. Germline CDR1 is DFQATT and CDR2 is SNEGSKA (reference sequence). The CDR3 covers 12 residues. Trimming pared 6 bases from V and 1 base from J, leaving 9 bases between. Here the CDR3 DNA reads TGCAGTGCCACGGTCCGTAACTATGGCTACACCTTC. This codes for CSATVRNYGYTF.

This clonotype was observed a handful of times. The genes are TRBV30 and TRBJ2-1; weak D call: TRBD1 (5 bases). Germline V lookup: CDR1 GTSNPN, CDR2 SVGIG (reference sequence). V gave up 0 bases and J gave up 7 bases, with 10 bases separating them. The CDR3 has 13 residues. Here the CDR3 DNA reads TGTGCCTGGAGTGTACAGGAAGGGAATGAGCAGTTCTTC. It yields the protein CAWSVQEGNEQFF.

The chain links TRBV12-5 to TRBJ2-2; D is ambiguous. V was cut by 0 bases and J by 4 bases, with 12 bases left in between. The CDR3 totals 16 residues. The germline V gene encodes CDR1 LGHNT and CDR2 FRNRAP. CDR3 sequence (DNA): TGTGCTAGTGGTTTGGTACGCTTTTGGACCACCGGGGAGCTGTTTTTT. Translated: CASGLVRFWTTGELFF.

This clonotype was seen only a few times. The chain is built from TRBV7-6 and TRBJ2-1; 11 bases agree with TRBD2. V lost 1 base to trimming and J lost 0 bases; unmatched junction nucleotides: 8. Germline loops: CDR1 SGHVS, CDR2 FNYEAQ. This CDR3 has 19 residues. The CDR3 region is CASSLGALAGDLSYNEQFF. The CDR3 bases are TGTGCCAGCAGCTTAGGGGCACTAGCGGGGGACCTCTCCTACAATGAGCAGTTCTTC.

This clonotype was seen repeatedly, ten times or more. The genes are TRBV15 and TRBJ1-4; D uncertain. The germline V gene has CDR1 LNHNV and CDR2 YYDKDF (reference sequence). Trimming stripped 0 bases from V and 1 base from J, with 9 bases between. The CDR3 is made up of 16 amino acids. CDR3 DNA: TGTGCCACCAGCAGAGAAGTCGGGGAAACTAATGAAAAACTGTTTTTT. Residues: CATSREVGETNEKLFF.

The V gene is TRBV3-1, the J gene TRBJ1-3; unclear D gene. The germline V gene has CDR1 LGHDT and CDR2 YNNKEL (reference sequence). The CDR3 runs to 16 residues. Trimming left V 4 bases short and J 0 bases short, with 13 bases between. CDR3 sequence: CASSPSDRFSGNTIYF. For the CDR3, the DNA is TGTGCCAGCAGCCCTTCGGACCGATTCTCTGGAAACACCATATATTTT.

This sequence joins TRBV5-1 and TRBJ2-7, with 7 bases identical to TRBD1. Germline V gene lookup returns CDR1 SGHRS and CDR2 YFSETQ. CDR3 length: 14 residues. J lost 1 base, V lost 4 bases, and 5 bases had no gene match. The CDR3 nucleotides read TGCGCCAGCAGCAGCTCGACAGGGTCCTACGAGCAGTACTTC. Its translation is CASSSSTGSYEQYF.

This sequence joins TRBV7-2 and TRBJ2-1; D gene uncertain. V lost 5 bases and J lost 8, with 13 bases in between. The germline V gene encodes CDR1 SGHTA and CDR2 FQGNSA. The CDR3 spans 13 residues. This chain's CDR3 is CASSPRQLHEQFF. DNA for the CDR3: TGTGCCAGCAGCCCCCGTCAGCTCCATGAGCAGTTCTTC.

This chain uses TRBV5-4 with TRBJ2-6; 9 positions agree with TRBD1. With 4 bases clipped from V and 2 bases from J, the junction kept 1 base outside the gene matches. This CDR3 region has 15 residues. Germline V gives CDR1 SGHNT, CDR2 YYREEE (reference sequence). CDR3 sequence (DNA): TGTGCCAGCAGCCGACAGGGGGCTGGGGCCAACGTCCTGACTTTC. As protein: CASSRQGAGANVLTF. The whole variable domain, remainder taken from reference TRBV5-4 and TRBJ2-6, is ETGVTQSPTHLIKTRGQQVTLRCSSQSGHNTVSWYQQALGQGPQFIFQYYREEENGRGNFPPRFSGLQFPNYSSELNVNALELDDSALYLCASSRQGAGANVLTFGAGSRLTVL.

The V gene is TRBV5-6, the J gene TRBJ2-4; no definite D call. Between the trimmed V and J ends, which lost 6 bases and 5 bases, there was a span of 9 bases. The CDR3 has 12 amino acids. Germline V gene data show CDR1 as SGHDT and CDR2 as YYEEEE. CDR3 protein: CASNGAQNIQYF. The CDR3 region has the DNA TGTGCCAGCAATGGTGCCCAAAACATTCAGTACTTC.

This clonotype came up a few times. A junction end diverges from the germline sequence, so it may reflect a read error. The chain employs TRBV6-2 or TRBV6-3 and TRBJ2-3; D perhaps matches TRBD1 (6 bases). The CDR3 is 12 residues long. The germline V gene encodes CDR1 MNHEY and CDR2 SVGEGT. CDR3 sequence reads: CASSYSTGTQYF. CDR3 sequence (DNA): TGTGCCAGCAGTTACTCGACAGGTACGCAGTATTTT.

This rearrangement joins TRBV9 to TRBJ2-4; D is uncertain. This CDR3 has 14 residues. The V and J ends lost 0 bases and 8 bases respectively, with 12 bases between them. Germline V gene data show CDR1 as SGDLS and CDR2 as YYNGEE. The CDR3 spells CASSVAVNSDIQYF. The CDR3 region has the DNA TGTGCCAGCAGCGTAGCGGTTAATTCGGACATTCAGTACTTC.

This rearrangement joins TRBV29-1 to TRBJ1-1; a possible D gene is TRBD1 (5 bases). The CDR3 spans 14 residues. Trimming took off 5 bases at V and 0 bases at J, with 13 bases between the two ends. The V gene's germline CDR1 is SQVTM and CDR2 ANQGSEA. CDR3 sequence reads: CSVQRGSMNTEAFF. The CDR3 DNA follows: TGCAGCGTTCAGAGGGGTTCCATGAACACTGAAGCTTTCTTT. The full variable domain, completed using reference TRBV29-1 and TRBJ1-1, is SAVISQKPSRDICQRGTSLTIQCQVDSQVTMMFWYRQQPGQSLTLIATANQGSEATYESGFVIDKFPISRPNLTFSTLTVSNMSPEDSSIYLCSVQRGSMNTEAFFGQGTRLTVV.

The rearrangement links TRBV5-8 to TRBJ2-3; 10 bases are a match to TRBD2. V gave up 0 bases and J gave up 4 bases; unmatched junction bases: 23. CDR3 length equals 22 residues. Per the germline V gene, CDR1 is SGHTS and CDR2 is YDEGEE. CDR3 DNA sequence: TGTGCCAGCAGCTTGGTTGCGAGAGTCCTAGCGGGGGCCCTAGATGGGGCAGATACGCAGTATTTT. Translating gives CASSLVARVLAGALDGADTQYF.

V is TRBV9 and J is TRBJ1-5; D might be TRBD1 (5 bases). V lost 4 bases to trimming and J lost 9 bases, with 29 bases between them. Looked up from germline, CDR1 is SGDLS and CDR2 is YYNGEE. The CDR3 spans 18 residues. The CDR3 sequence: CASSPQKSERGTRRPQHF. The CDR3 nucleotides are TGTGCCAGCAGCCCACAGAAATCGGAGCGCGGGACCCGTCGGCCCCAGCATTTT.

This clonotype was recorded a few times. The V gene is TRBV11-2, the J gene TRBJ2-7; D is unresolved. CDR1 and CDR2 (germline): SGHAT, FQNNGV. The CDR3 runs 14 residues. V gave up 5 bases and J gave up 1 base, with 12 bases separating them. DNA of the CDR3: TGTGCCAGCAGCCCAGATAGTGGATCCTACGAGCAGTACTTC. Protein: CASSPDSGSYEQYF.

V and J are TRBV6-2 or TRBV6-3 and TRBJ2-6; D unclear. Germline V CDR1 and CDR2: MNHEY, SVGEGT. Trimming left V 2 bases short and J 0 bases short, with 11 bases between. The CDR3 loop spans 17 amino acids. CDR3 residues: CASSYTDSSSGANVLTF. CDR3 nucleotide sequence: TGTGCCAGCAGTTACACCGATTCTAGCTCTGGGGCCAACGTCCTGACTTTC.

A few counts support this clonotype. The V gene is TRBV28, the J gene TRBJ2-7; the D is unclear. CDR3 length: 14 residues. Trimming took 1 base from V and 7 from J, leaving 14 bases between them. Per the germline V gene, CDR1 is MDHEN and CDR2 is SYDVKM. CDR3 sequence reads: CASSLLVPPLEQYF. CDR3 sequence (DNA): TGTGCCAGCAGTTTATTGGTGCCCCCCCTAGAGCAGTACTTC.

The J gene is TRBJ1-1, the V gene TRBV7-2; 10 bases agree with TRBD1. V lost 4 bases and J lost 8; bases outside the gene matches: 7. The CDR3 has 14 residues. From germline, CDR1 is SGHTA and CDR2 FQGNSA. This CDR3 reads CASSYRQGAGEAFF. In DNA form, the CDR3 reads TGTGCCAGCAGCTACAGACAGGGGGCGGGCGAAGCTTTCTTT.

The rearrangement joins TRBV21-1 to TRBJ2-7; TRBD2, the table's D call, lacks a check against the DNA. TRBV21-1 is a pseudogene. The CDR3 loop spans 14 amino acids. The CDR3: CASSETSGHYEQYF. CDR3 nucleotides: TGTGCCAGCAGCGAGACTAGCGGCCACTACGAGCAGTACTTC.